These 14 T cell receptor beta chains originate from one sample sequenced in a study of control samples from healthy donors and cancer patients. Only in-frame clones appear in the TCRdb table, and some are missing; sequencing was by immunoSEQ multiplex PCR. The repertoire has 110,000 to 150,000 clones, 94% of them found once; the top ten carry about an eighth. The source material was blood. Source of these receptors: a man aged 35-49 years in good health.

This clone was observed a single time. This chain joins TRBV10-3 and TRBJ2-3; no definite D call. CDR1 and CDR2 (germline): ENHRY, SYGVKD. V was pared by 3 bases and J by 2 bases, with 6 bases between. There are 13 residues in the CDR3. The CDR3 loop reads CAISDSVTDTQYF. CDR3 nucleotides: TGTGCCATCAGTGACTCCGTCACAGATACGCAGTATTTT.

The chain is built from TRBV28 and TRBJ1-5; weak D call: TRBD1 (6 bases). The V end lost 1 base, the J end lost 3 bases, and 7 bases lay between the germline ends. This CDR3 spans 14 amino acids. From germline, CDR1 is MDHEN and CDR2 SYDVKM. The CDR3 DNA reads as TGTGCCAGCAGTTTATACAGGGACAATCAGCCCCAGCATTTT. Its translation is CASSLYRDNQPQHF.

The rearrangement links TRBV29-1 to TRBJ2-1, with D hard to call. Per germline, CDR1 SQVTM and CDR2 ANQGSEA. The CDR3 sequence is 10 residues long. CDR3 protein: CSANYNEQFF. The DNA of the CDR3 is TGCAGTGCTAACTACAATGAGCAGTTCTTC.

This chain connects TRBV18 to TRBJ2-5; tentatively, D is TRBD1 (7 bases). Trimming pared 6 bases from V and 5 bases from J, leaving 13 bases between. Germline CDR1 reads KGHSH; CDR2 reads LQKENI. The CDR3 spans 13 residues. This CDR3 reads CASSQGGSETQYF. The CDR3 DNA sequence: TGTGCCAGCTCTCAGGGGGGCTCGGAGACCCAGTACTTC.

The chain carries TRBV5-4 and TRBJ2-5, with D possibly matching TRBD2 (6 bases). Germline CDR1 SGHNT, CDR2 YYREEE (reference sequence). Between the trimmed V and J ends, which lost 2 bases and 2 bases, there was a span of 10 bases. CDR3 length: 14 residues. In nucleotides, the CDR3 is TGTGCCAGCAGCTTCGCGGGAATTCAAGAGACCCAGTACTTC. Translated: CASSFAGIQETQYF.

The chain combines TRBV19 with TRBJ1-1; a possible D gene is TRBD1 (5 bases). Germline CDR1 and CDR2: LNHDA and SQIVND (reference sequence). The V and J ends lost 9 bases and 5 bases respectively, with 10 bases between them. The CDR3 sequence is 11 residues long. DNA for the CDR3: TGTGCCAGCCGAGGGGTAACTGAAGCTTTCTTT. Its translation: CASRGVTEAFF.

The chain recombines TRBV20-1 with TRBJ1-5; D uncertain. The CDR3 sequence is 15 residues long. Germline CDR1 DFQATT, CDR2 SNEGSKA (reference sequence). Deletions cut 3 bases from V and 6 bases from J, with 18 bases between. CDR3 DNA sequence: TGCAGTGCTAGTTGGCCAGGCGAATTCGGTCAGCCCCAGCATTTT. It encodes CSASWPGEFGQPQHF.

This chain connects TRBV19 to TRBJ2-1; 11 nucleotides match TRBD2. V gave up 4 bases and J gave up 3 bases; unmatched junction bases: 11. The CDR3 sequence is 18 residues long. Germline assignment: CDR1 LNHDA and CDR2 SQIVND (reference sequence). The CDR3 bases are TGTGCCAGTAGTACCAAGACCCGACTAGCGGGAAACTACAATGAGCAGTTCTTC. It yields the protein CASSTKTRLAGNYNEQFF.

The chain carries TRBV12-3 or TRBV12-4 and TRBJ2-1; 7 positions agree with TRBD2. Trimming removed 7 bases from V and 3 bases from J; junction bases left unmatched: 3. The CDR3 extends over 13 amino acids. CDR3 protein: CASKRGDYNEQFF. The CDR3 DNA reads TGTGCCAGCAAACGGGGGGACTACAATGAGCAGTTCTTC.

The rearrangement uses TRBV7-3 and TRBJ2-7; D is perhaps TRBD1 (5 bases). The CDR3 has 13 residues. Germline CDR1 and CDR2: SGHTA and FQGTGA. Trimming took off 2 bases at V and 6 bases at J, with 11 bases between the two ends. CDR3 in amino acids: CASSLWQGGEQYF. In DNA form, the CDR3 reads TGTGCCAGCAGCTTATGGCAGGGCGGCGAGCAGTACTTC.

The chain combines TRBV5-4 with TRBJ1-2; 7 positions agree with TRBD1. This CDR3 has 14 amino acids. The germline V gene encodes CDR1 SGHNT and CDR2 YYREEE (reference sequence). The trim removed 3 bases at V and 2 bases at J, leaving 4 bases unmatched. CDR3: CASSYPGQNYGYTF. For the CDR3, the DNA is TGTGCCAGCAGCTACCCGGGACAGAACTATGGCTACACCTTC.

The chain carries TRBV3-1 (or the pseudogene TRBV3-2) and TRBJ2-7; 9 nucleotides align to TRBD2. The CDR3 covers 17 residues. CDR1 and CDR2 from the germline V gene are LGHDT and YNNKEL (reference sequence). The V segment lost 3 bases and the J segment 3 bases; nucleotides outside the gene matches: 12. CDR3 amino acids: CASSQPPWSGRRYEQYF. Written as DNA, the CDR3 is TGTGCCAGCAGCCAGCCTCCTTGGAGCGGGAGGCGCTACGAGCAGTACTTC.

The genes are TRBV5-8 and TRBJ1-2, with D unresolved. Between the trimmed V and J ends, which lost 0 bases and 8 bases, there was a span of 8 bases. The V gene's germline CDR1 is SGHTS and CDR2 YDEGEE. The CDR3 loop spans 12 amino acids. The CDR3 bases are TGTGCCAGCAGCTTGGGGTTCGGGGGCTACACCTTC. This sequence encodes CASSLGFGGYTF.

This chain connects TRBV18 to TRBJ2-2, with 9 bases matching TRBD1. The CDR3 covers 16 residues. J lost 5 bases, V lost 4 bases, and 8 bases had no gene match. Per the germline V gene, CDR1 is KGHSH and CDR2 is LQKENI. CDR3: CASSQPGQGGTGELFF. The CDR3 DNA reads as TGTGCCAGCTCACAGCCGGGACAGGGAGGAACCGGGGAGCTGTTTTTT. Drawing the rest from reference TRBV18 and TRBJ2-2, the complete variable domain is NAGVMQNPRHLVRRRGQEARLRCSPMKGHSHVYWYRQLPEEGLKFMVYLQKENIIDESGMPKERFSAEFPKEGPSILRIQQVVRGDSAAYFCASSQPGQGGTGELFFGEGSRLTVL.